The TCR beta chain described here comes from a study of PD-L1 blockade in urothelial cancer. The overall study: Bladder-origin urothelial cancer in males described about 85% of the roughly 29 patients. Median T cell yield per blood sample was more than 120,000 cells.

This clone appeared a single time. The CDR3 runs to 14 residues. Per the germline V gene, CDR1 is SGHDT and CDR2 is YYEEEE. The V end was cut by 1 base, the J end by 2 bases, with 9 bases between. Spiking each PCR with synthetic TCR analog templates was performed. Assay used: immunoSEQ multiplex PCR; TCRdb lists only in-frame clones, some missing. The sample contains over 100,000 clones, less than 95% of which appear only once. As for time point: peripheral blood 6 weeks after treatment start. J is TRBJ1-1 and V is TRBV5-6, with D hard to call. The receptor was isolated from a man in his sixties with urothelial cancer. The sample was PBMCs, taken around atezolizumab (anti-PD-L1) treatment. The chain's CDR3 is CASSLNRLNTEAFF. In DNA form, the CDR3 reads TGTGCCAGCAGCTTGAATAGACTTAACACTGAAGCTTTCTTT.